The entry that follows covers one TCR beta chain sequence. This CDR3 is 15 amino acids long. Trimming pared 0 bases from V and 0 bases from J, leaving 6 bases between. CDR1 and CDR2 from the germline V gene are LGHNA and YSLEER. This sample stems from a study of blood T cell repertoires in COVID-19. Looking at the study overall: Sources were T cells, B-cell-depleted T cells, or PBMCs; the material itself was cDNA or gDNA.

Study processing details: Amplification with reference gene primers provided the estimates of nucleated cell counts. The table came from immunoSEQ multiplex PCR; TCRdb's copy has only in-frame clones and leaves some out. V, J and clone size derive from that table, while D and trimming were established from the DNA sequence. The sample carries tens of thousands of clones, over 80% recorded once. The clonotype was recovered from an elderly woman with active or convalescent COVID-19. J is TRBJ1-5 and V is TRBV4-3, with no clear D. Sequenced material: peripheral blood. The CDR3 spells CASSQDTASNQPQHF. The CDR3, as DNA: TGCGCCAGCAGCCAAGACACAGCTAGCAATCAGCCCCAGCATTTT.